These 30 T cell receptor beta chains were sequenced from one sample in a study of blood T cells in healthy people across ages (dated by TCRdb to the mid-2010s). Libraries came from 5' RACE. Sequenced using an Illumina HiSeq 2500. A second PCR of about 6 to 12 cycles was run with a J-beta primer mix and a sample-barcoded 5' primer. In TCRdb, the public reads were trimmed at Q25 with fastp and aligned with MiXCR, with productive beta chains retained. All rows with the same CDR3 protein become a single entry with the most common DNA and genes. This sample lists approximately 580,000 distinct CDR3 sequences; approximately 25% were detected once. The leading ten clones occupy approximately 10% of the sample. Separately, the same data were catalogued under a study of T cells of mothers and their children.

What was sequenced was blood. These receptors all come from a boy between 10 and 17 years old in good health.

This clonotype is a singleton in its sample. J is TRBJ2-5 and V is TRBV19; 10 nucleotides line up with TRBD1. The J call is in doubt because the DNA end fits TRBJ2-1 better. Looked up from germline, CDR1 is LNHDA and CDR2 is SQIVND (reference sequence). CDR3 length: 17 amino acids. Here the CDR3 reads CASMRTGGVGAYNEQFF. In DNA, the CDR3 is TGTGCCAGTATGAGGACAGGGGGAGTCGGAGCTTACAATGAGCAGTTCTTC.

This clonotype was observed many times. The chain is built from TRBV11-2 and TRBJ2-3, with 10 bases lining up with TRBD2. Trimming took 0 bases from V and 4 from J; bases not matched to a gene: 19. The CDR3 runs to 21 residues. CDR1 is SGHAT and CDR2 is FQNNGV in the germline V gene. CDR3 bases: TGTGCCAGCAGCTTAGATCAAGTCAGCGGGAGGGTTCTCGTGCCAGCAGATACGCAGTATTTT. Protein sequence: CASSLDQVSGRVLVPADTQYF. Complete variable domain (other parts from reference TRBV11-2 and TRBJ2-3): EAGVAQSPRYKIIEKRQSVAFWCNPISGHATLYWYQQILGQGPKLLIQFQNNGVVDDSQLPKDRFSAERLKGVDSTLKIQPAKLEDSAVYLCASSLDQVSGRVLVPADTQYFGPGTRLTVL.

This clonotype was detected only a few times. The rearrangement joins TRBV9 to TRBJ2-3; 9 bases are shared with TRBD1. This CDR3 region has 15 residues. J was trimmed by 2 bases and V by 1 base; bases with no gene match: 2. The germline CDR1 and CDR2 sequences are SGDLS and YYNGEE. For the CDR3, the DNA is TGTGCCAGCAGCGTACGGGACAGGGACACAGATACGCAGTATTTT. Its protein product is CASSVRDRDTDTQYF. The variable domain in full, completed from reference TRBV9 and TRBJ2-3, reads DSGVTQTPKHLITATGQRVTLRCSPRSGDLSVYWYQQSLDQGLQFLIQYYNGEERAKGNILERFSAQQFPDLHSELNLSSLELGDSALYFCASSVRDRDTDTQYFGPGTRLTVL.

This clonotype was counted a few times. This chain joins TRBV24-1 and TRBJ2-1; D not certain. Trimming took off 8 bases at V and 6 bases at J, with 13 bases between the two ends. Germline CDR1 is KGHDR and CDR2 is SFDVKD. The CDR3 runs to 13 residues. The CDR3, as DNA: TGTGCCACCATGGCCCCAGCCGGCAATGAGCAGTTCTTC. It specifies CATMAPAGNEQFF.

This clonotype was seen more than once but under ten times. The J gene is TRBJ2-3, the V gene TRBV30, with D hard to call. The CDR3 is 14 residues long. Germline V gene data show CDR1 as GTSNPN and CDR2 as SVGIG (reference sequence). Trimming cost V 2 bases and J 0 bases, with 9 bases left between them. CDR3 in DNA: TGTGCCTGGAGTCGAGGCAGGAGCACAGATACGCAGTATTTT. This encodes CAWSRGRSTDTQYF.

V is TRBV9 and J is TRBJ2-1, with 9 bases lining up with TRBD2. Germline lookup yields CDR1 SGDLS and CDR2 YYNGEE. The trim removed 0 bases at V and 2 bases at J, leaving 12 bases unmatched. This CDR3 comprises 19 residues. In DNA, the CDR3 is TGTGCCAGCAGCGTAGGGCTAGCGGGAATCCTCCCACCCTACAATGAGCAGTTCTTC. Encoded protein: CASSVGLAGILPPYNEQFF.

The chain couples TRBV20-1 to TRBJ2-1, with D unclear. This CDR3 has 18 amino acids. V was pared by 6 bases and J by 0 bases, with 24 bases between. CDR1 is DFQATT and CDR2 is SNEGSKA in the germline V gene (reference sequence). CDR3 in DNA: TGCAGTGCCTCAAAGAACTACGGCCCAGCTTACTCCTACAATGAGCAGTTCTTC. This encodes CSASKNYGPAYSYNEQFF.

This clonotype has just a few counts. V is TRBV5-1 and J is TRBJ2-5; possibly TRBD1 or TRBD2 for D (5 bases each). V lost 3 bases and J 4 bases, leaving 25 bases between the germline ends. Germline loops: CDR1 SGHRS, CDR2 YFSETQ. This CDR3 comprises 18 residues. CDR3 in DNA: TGCGCCAGCAGCTGGCTTCCTAGCTTACGGGGACCAGGAGAGACCCAGTACTTC. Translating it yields CASSWLPSLRGPGETQYF.

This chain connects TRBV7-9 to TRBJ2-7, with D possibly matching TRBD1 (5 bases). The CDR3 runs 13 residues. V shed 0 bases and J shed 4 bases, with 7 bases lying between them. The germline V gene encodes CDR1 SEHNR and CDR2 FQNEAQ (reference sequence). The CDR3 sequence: CASSLARQYEQYF. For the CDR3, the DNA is TGTGCCAGCAGCTTAGCGAGACAGTACGAGCAGTACTTC.

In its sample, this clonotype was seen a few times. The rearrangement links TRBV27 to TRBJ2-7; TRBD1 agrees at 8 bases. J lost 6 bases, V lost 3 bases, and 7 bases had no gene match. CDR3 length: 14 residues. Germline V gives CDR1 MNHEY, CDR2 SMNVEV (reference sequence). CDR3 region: CASSFRQTGGEQYF. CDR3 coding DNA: TGTGCCAGCAGTTTCCGGCAAACAGGGGGCGAGCAGTACTTC.

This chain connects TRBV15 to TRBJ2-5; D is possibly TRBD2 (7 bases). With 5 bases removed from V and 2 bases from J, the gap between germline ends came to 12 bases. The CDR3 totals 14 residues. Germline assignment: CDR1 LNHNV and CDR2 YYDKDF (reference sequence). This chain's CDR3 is CATSLGGRQETQYF. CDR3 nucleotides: TGTGCCACCAGCCTCGGGGGGCGGCAAGAGACCCAGTACTTC.

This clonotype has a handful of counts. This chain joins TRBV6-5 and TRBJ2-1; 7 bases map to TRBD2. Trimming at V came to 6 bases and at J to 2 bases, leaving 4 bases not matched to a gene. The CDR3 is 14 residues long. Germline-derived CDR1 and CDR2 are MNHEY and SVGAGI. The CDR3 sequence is CASRRESPYNEQFF. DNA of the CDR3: TGTGCCAGCAGGCGGGAGTCCCCCTACAATGAGCAGTTCTTC.

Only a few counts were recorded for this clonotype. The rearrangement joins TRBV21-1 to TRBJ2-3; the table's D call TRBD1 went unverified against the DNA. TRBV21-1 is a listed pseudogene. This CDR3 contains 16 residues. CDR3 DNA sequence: TGTGCCCGAAAACCCCTCAGGAAAGCCACAGATTCAGCGCAGTATTTT. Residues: CARKPLRKATDSAQYF.

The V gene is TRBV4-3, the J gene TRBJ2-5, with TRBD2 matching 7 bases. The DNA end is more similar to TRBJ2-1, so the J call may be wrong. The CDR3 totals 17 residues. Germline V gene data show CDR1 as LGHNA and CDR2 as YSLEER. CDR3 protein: CASSQETRGSFSNEQFF. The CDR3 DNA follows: TGCGCCAGCAGCCAAGAGACGCGCGGGAGTTTTTCCAATGAGCAGTTCTTC.

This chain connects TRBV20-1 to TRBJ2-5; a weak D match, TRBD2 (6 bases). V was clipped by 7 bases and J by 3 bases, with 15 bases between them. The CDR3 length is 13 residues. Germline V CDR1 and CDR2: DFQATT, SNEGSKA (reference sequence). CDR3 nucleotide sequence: TGCAGTGTCCCCGGGACTTCCAAAGAGACCCAGTACTTC. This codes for CSVPGTSKETQYF.

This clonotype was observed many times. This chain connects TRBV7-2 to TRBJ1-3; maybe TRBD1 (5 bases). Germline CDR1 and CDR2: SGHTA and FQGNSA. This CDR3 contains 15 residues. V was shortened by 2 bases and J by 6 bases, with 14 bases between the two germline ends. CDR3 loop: CASSLYWGAENTIYF. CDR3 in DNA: TGTGCCAGCAGCTTATATTGGGGCGCCGAAAACACCATATATTTT. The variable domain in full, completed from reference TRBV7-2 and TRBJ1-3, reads GAGVSQSPSNKVTEKGKDVELRCDPISGHTALYWYRQSLGQGLEFLIYFQGNSAPDKSGLPSDRFSAERTGGSVSTLTIQRTQQEDSAVYLCASSLYWGAENTIYFGEGSWLTVV.

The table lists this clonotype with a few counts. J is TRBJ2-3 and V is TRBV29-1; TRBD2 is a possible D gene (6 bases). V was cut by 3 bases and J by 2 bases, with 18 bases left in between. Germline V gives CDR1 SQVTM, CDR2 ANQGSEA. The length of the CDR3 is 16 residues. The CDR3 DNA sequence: TGCAGCGTTGATTCGGCAGGCCGGGGGATCACAGATACGCAGTATTTT. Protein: CSVDSAGRGITDTQYF.

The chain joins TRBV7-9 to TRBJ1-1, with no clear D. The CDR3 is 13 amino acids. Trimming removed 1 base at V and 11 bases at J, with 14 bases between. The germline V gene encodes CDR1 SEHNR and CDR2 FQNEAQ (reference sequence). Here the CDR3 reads CASSLVREEEAFF. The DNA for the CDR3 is TGTGCCAGCAGCTTAGTACGGGAGGAGGAGGCTTTCTTT.

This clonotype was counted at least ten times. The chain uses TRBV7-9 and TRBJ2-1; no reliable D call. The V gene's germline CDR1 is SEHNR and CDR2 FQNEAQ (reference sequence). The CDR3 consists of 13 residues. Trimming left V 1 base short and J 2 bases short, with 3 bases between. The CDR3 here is CASSLGAYNEQFF. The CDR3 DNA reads TGTGCCAGCAGCTTAGGGGCCTACAATGAGCAGTTCTTC.

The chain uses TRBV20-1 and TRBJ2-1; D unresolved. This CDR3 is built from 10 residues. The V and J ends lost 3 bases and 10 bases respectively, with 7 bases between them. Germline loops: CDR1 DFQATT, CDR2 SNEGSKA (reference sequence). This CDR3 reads CSARTEEQFF. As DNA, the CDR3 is TGCAGTGCTAGGACCGAGGAGCAGTTCTTC.

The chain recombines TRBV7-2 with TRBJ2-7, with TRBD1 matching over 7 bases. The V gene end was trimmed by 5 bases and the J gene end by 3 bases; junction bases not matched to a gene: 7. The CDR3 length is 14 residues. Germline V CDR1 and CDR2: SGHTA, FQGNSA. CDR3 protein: CASSLTGDLYEQYF. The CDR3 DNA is TGTGCCAGCAGCCTCACAGGGGATCTCTACGAGCAGTACTTC. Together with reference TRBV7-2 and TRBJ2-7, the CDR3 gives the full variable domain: GAGVSQSPSNKVTEKGKDVELRCDPISGHTALYWYRQSLGQGLEFLIYFQGNSAPDKSGLPSDRFSAERTGGSVSTLTIQRTQQEDSAVYLCASSLTGDLYEQYFGPGTRLTVT.

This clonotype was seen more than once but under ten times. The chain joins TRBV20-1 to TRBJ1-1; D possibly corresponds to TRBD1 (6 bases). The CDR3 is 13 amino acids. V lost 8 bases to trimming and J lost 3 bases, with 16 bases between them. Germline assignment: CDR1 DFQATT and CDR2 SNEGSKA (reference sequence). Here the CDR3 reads CSRRGGLDTEAFF. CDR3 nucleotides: TGCAGTCGAAGGGGGGGGTTGGACACTGAAGCTTTCTTT.

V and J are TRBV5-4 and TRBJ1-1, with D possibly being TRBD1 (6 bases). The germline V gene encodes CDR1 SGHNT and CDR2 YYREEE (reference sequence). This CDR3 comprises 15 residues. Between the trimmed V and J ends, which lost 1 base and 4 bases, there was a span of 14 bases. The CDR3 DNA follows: TGTGCCAGCAGCTTGAGAGGGGGGCGGAGCACTGAAGCTTTCTTT. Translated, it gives CASSLRGGRSTEAFF.

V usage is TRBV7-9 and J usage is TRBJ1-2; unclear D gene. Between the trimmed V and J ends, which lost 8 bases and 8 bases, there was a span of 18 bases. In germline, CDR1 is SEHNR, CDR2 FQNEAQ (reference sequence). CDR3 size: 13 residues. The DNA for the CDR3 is TGTGCCAGCCAGCTATCCCCCCAGACCGGCTACACCTTC. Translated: CASQLSPQTGYTF. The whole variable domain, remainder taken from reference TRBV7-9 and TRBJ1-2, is DTGVSQNPRHKITKRGQNVTFRCDPISEHNRLYWYRQTLGQGPEFLTYFQNEAQLEKSRLLSDRFSAERPKGSFSTLEIQRTEQGDSAMYLCASQLSPQTGYTFGSGTRLTVV.

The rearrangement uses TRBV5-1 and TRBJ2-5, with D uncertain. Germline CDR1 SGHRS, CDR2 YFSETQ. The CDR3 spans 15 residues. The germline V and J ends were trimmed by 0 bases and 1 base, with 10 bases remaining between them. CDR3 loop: CASSLGTAIQETQYF. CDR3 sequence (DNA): TGCGCCAGCAGCTTGGGAACAGCGATCCAAGAGACCCAGTACTTC.

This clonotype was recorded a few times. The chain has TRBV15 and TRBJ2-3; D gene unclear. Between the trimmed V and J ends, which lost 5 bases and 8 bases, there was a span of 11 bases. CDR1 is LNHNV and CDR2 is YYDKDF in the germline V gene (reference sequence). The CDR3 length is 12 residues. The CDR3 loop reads CATSPRLGTQYF. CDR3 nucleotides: TGTGCCACCAGCCCTCGGTTGGGTACGCAGTATTTT.

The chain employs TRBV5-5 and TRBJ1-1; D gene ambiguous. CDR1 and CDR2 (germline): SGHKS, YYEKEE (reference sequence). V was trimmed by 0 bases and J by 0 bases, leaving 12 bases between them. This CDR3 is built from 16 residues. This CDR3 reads CASSLVGIAMNTEAFF. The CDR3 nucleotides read TGTGCCAGCAGCTTGGTAGGGATCGCCATGAACACTGAAGCTTTCTTT.

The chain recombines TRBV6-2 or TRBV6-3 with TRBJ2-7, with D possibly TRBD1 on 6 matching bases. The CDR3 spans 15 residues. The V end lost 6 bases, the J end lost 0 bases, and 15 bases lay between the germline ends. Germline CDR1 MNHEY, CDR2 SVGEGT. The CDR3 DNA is TGTGCCAGCAGCCGCCGGACAGTTAGCTCCTACGAGCAGTACTTC. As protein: CASSRRTVSSYEQYF.

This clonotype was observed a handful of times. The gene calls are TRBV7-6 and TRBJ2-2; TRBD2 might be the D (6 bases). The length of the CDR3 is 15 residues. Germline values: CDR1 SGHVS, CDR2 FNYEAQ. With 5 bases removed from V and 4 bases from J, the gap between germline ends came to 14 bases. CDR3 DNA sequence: TGTGCCAGCAGCCCGTCCCCAGCGGGCACCGGGGAGCTGTTTTTT. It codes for CASSPSPAGTGELFF.

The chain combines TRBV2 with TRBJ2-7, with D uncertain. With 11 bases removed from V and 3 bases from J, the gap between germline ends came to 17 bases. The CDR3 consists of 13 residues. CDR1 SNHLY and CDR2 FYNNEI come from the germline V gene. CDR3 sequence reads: CAGEFAGNYEQYF. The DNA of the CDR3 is TGTGCCGGCGAGTTCGCAGGAAACTACGAGCAGTACTTC.